These 11 T cell receptor beta chains came from one sample sequenced in a study of graft-versus-host responses after intestinal transplantation. No cognate antigen is known for these TCRs. Using immunoSEQ multiplex PCR, the repertoire was profiled, and TCRdb retains in-frame clones only, with some absent. The sample holds over 100,000 clones; around 94% are singletons and the top ten take 0.23%. Source: unstimulated CD4+ T cells sorted from spleen or lymph node cells, taken before transplant. The receptors originated from a human donor who was the organ donor for an intestinal transplant.

The chain is built from TRBV7-9 and TRBJ1-2; D remains ambiguous. This CDR3 comprises 13 residues. Looked up from germline, CDR1 is SEHNR and CDR2 is FQNEAQ (reference sequence). The germline V and J ends were trimmed by 0 bases and 4 bases, with 6 bases remaining between them. CDR3 DNA sequence: TGTGCCAGCAGCTTAGCACGGTCCTATGGCTACACCTTC. This codes for CASSLARSYGYTF.

The V call is TRBV6-5, the J call TRBJ1-2; 9 bases are shared with TRBD1. The CDR3 runs 13 residues. Germline lookup yields CDR1 MNHEY and CDR2 SVGAGI. Germline trimming cut 2 bases from V and 8 bases from J; bases unmatched to any gene: 3. CDR3 bases: TGTGCCAGCAGTTACCGGGACAGGGAAGGCTACACCTTC. It specifies CASSYRDREGYTF.

V is TRBV7-8 and J is TRBJ2-1, with 9 bases fitting TRBD2. J gave up 0 bases and V 3 bases, and 9 bases lay outside the gene matches. The length of the CDR3 is 18 residues. Per the germline V gene, CDR1 is SGHVS and CDR2 is FQNEAQ. Here the CDR3 DNA reads TGTGCCAGCAGCTTTTGGCTAGCGGGATCGGGCTCCTACAATGAGCAGTTCTTC. Protein sequence: CASSFWLAGSGSYNEQFF.

The chain has TRBV5-4 and TRBJ2-7; D is unclear. The CDR3 runs to 14 residues. Germline assignment: CDR1 SGHNT and CDR2 YYREEE (reference sequence). With 0 bases removed from V and 3 bases from J, the gap between germline ends came to 10 bases. This CDR3 reads CASSLGWQNYEQYF. The DNA for the CDR3 is TGTGCCAGCAGCTTGGGGTGGCAAAACTACGAGCAGTACTTC.

The chain is built from TRBV19 and TRBJ1-1, with D maybe TRBD1 (6 bases). This CDR3 contains 18 residues. Trimming removed 6 bases at V and 10 bases at J, with 33 bases between. From germline, CDR1 is LNHDA and CDR2 SQIVND (reference sequence). The CDR3 is CASSRTGTDGVLQRAAFF. CDR3 sequence (DNA): TGTGCCAGTAGCCGTACAGGGACCGACGGCGTGTTGCAGCGTGCAGCTTTCTTT.

This chain uses TRBV4-1 with TRBJ2-7; no clear D. The germline CDR1 and CDR2 sequences are MGHRA and YSYEKL. The CDR3 is 17 amino acids. V was cut by 0 bases and J by 0 bases, with 15 bases left in between. CDR3 protein: CASSQDPAIRSSYEQYF. CDR3 bases: TGCGCCAGCAGCCAAGACCCCGCCATAAGGAGCTCCTACGAGCAGTACTTC.

The CDR3, as DNA: TGTGCCAGCAACACACTAGCGGGAGCCGGGGAGCTGTTTTTT. Its protein is CASNTLAGAGELFF. The chain couples TRBV6-5 to TRBJ2-2; 11 bases fit TRBD2. With V trimmed by 7 bases and J by 6 bases, 4 bases remained unmatched. The CDR3 sequence is 14 residues long. Germline V gene sequence: CDR1 MNHEY, CDR2 SVGAGI.

The chain employs TRBV5-6 and TRBJ1-1, with TRBD1 identical over 8 bases. CDR1 and CDR2 (germline): SGHDT, YYEEEE. The ends lost 5 bases at V and 3 bases at J; junction bases unmatched: 9. This CDR3 region has 15 residues. CDR3 sequence: CASRDQGAGDTEAFF. CDR3 nucleotides: TGTGCCAGCAGAGACCAGGGGGCGGGGGACACTGAAGCTTTCTTT.

The chain carries TRBV6-8 and TRBJ1-1; D is unclear. Germline V gene data show CDR1 as MNHGY and CDR2 as SAAAGT. Trimming pared 0 bases from V and 4 bases from J, leaving 9 bases between. The CDR3 extends over 14 amino acids. The CDR3 loop is CASSYSGGGTEAFF. The DNA of the CDR3 is TGTGCCAGCAGTTACTCGGGAGGAGGCACTGAAGCTTTCTTT.

In regard to this clone: The sample has other DNA sequences that encode this CDR3 too. This chain joins TRBV5-1 and TRBJ2-1; 13 nucleotides align to TRBD2. The CDR3 consists of 16 residues. Germline CDR1 reads SGHRS; CDR2 reads YFSETQ. J was trimmed by 8 bases and V by 0 bases; bases with no gene match: 5. CDR3 bases: TGCGCCAGCAGCTTGGTACTAGCGGGAGGGCGGGATGAGCAGTTCTTC. This sequence encodes CASSLVLAGGRDEQFF. The full variable domain, rest sourced from reference TRBV5-1 and TRBJ2-1, is KAGVTQTPRYLIKTRGQQVTLSCSPISGHRSVSWYQQTPGQGLQFLFEYFSETQRNKGNFPGRFSGRQFSNSRSEMNVSTLELGDSALYLCASSLVLAGGRDEQFFGPGTRLTVL.

This chain's CDR3 is CASSLWTDRRSPYGYTF. CDR3 nucleotides: TGTGCCAGCAGCCTATGGACGGACCGCCGATCCCCTTATGGCTACACCTTC. The chain couples TRBV5-6 to TRBJ1-2; D gene uncertain. The germline V gene has CDR1 SGHDT and CDR2 YYEEEE. CDR3 size: 17 residues. Trimming removed 4 bases from V and 5 bases from J, with 24 bases in between. The whole variable domain, filled in from reference TRBV5-6 and TRBJ1-2, reads DAGVTQSPTHLIKTRGQQVTLRCSPKSGHDTVSWYQQALGQGPQFIFQYYEEEERQRGNFPDRFSGHQFPNYSSELNVNALLLGDSALYLCASSLWTDRRSPYGYTFGSGTRLTVV.